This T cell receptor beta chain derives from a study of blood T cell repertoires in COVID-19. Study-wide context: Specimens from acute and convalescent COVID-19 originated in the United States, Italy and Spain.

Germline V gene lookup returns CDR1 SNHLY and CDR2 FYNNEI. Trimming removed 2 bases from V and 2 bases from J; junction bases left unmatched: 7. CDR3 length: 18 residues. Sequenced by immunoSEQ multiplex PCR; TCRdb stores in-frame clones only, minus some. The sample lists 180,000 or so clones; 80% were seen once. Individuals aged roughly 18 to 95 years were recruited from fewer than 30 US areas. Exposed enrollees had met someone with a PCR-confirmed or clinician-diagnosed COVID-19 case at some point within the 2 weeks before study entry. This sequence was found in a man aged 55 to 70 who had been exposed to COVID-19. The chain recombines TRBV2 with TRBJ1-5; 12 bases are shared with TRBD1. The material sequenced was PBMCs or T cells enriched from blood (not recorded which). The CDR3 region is CASSEWGTGGWGNQPQHF. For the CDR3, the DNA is TGTGCCAGCAGTGAATGGGGGACAGGGGGCTGGGGCAATCAGCCCCAGCATTTT.